Listed below are T cell receptor beta chains from one sample, sequenced in a study of OX40 agonist ivuxolimab in advanced cancers. This table comes from immunoSEQ multiplex PCR, and its TCRdb copy is limited to in-frame clones, with some not included. The table records around 83,000 clones, less than 95% of them present only once. The source material was CD4+ or CD8+ T cells sorted from blood, sampled in a trial of the OX40 agonist ivuxolimab. The receptors come from an adult with an advanced solid tumor such as melanoma, head and neck, liver or kidney cancer. CDR3s include the opening cysteine and the closing phenylalanine or tryptophan. Fields, in order: V gene, J gene, CDR3 protein.

v_gene: TRBV7-3; j_gene: TRBJ2-3; CDR3aa: CASSLKAGYADTQYF
v_gene: TRBV4-1; j_gene: TRBJ1-1; CDR3aa: CASSQDFPGVNTEAFF
v_gene: TRBV7-2; j_gene: TRBJ2-3; CDR3aa: CASARSSGRAVTDTQYF
v_gene: TRBV5-6; j_gene: TRBJ2-5; CDR3aa: CASSLDTLQETQYF
v_gene: TRBV6-5; j_gene: TRBJ1-2; CDR3aa: CASSYSYRVDGYTF
v_gene: TRBV18; j_gene: TRBJ2-5; CDR3aa: CASSPPADETQYF
v_gene: TRBV11-2; j_gene: TRBJ1-3; CDR3aa: CASTQPVGNTIYF
v_gene: TRBV25-1; j_gene: TRBJ1-2; CDR3aa: CASSGGTYGYTF
v_gene: TRBV7-2; j_gene: TRBJ1-5; CDR3aa: CASSLAQGGTNQPQHF
v_gene: TRBV2; j_gene: TRBJ2-2; CDR3aa: CASTVGSPWGELFF
v_gene: TRBV27; j_gene: TRBJ2-7; CDR3aa: CASSLKAGGSYEQYF
v_gene: TRBV19; j_gene: TRBJ2-7; CDR3aa: CASSISEGGSYEQYF
v_gene: TRBV5-1; j_gene: TRBJ2-3; CDR3aa: CASSLDGGPRTDTQYF
v_gene: TRBV10-1; j_gene: TRBJ2-5; CDR3aa: CASTGTSGVYQETQYF
v_gene: TRBV30; j_gene: TRBJ2-3; CDR3aa: CAWGRGFTDTQYF
v_gene: TRBV19; j_gene: TRBJ2-2; CDR3aa: CAIKSPGKNTGELFF
v_gene: TRBV29-1; j_gene: TRBJ2-5; CDR3aa: CSVVGAETQYF
v_gene: TRBV30; j_gene: TRBJ1-5; CDR3aa: CAWSVLGSSQPQHF
v_gene: TRBV6-6; j_gene: TRBJ2-1; CDR3aa: CASRNSGSQHNEQFF
v_gene: TRBV15; j_gene: TRBJ1-6; CDR3aa: CATRSEIRDRVMASPLHF
v_gene: TRBV18; j_gene: TRBJ1-2; CDR3aa: CASSPSTGQGRSRYGYTF
v_gene: TRBV2; j_gene: TRBJ1-2; CDR3aa: CASRGGVGNRDHYGYTF
v_gene: TRBV2; j_gene: TRBJ2-5; CDR3aa: CASRSETQYF
v_gene: TRBV5-4; j_gene: TRBJ1-4; CDR3aa: CASSLATGATNEKLFF
v_gene: TRBV29-1; j_gene: TRBJ2-5; CDR3aa: CSVDLFSGHQETQYF
v_gene: TRBV5-4; j_gene: TRBJ1-6; CDR3aa: CASTTREGISSPLHF
v_gene: TRBV7-2; j_gene: TRBJ2-7; CDR3aa: CASSPRGGSSIGYEQYF
v_gene: TRBV20-1; j_gene: TRBJ2-5; CDR3aa: CSARALETQYF
v_gene: TRBV6-6; j_gene: TRBJ2-1; CDR3aa: CASSSPREQFF
v_gene: TRBV5-8; j_gene: TRBJ1-4; CDR3aa: CASSRTGRAVFGNEKLFF
v_gene: TRBV5-1; j_gene: TRBJ1-3; CDR3aa: CASSLGTLSYSGNTIYF
v_gene: TRBV28; j_gene: TRBJ2-3; CDR3aa: CASHRGPSTDTQYF
v_gene: TRBV19; j_gene: TRBJ2-2; CDR3aa: CATTFSGRRTGELFF
v_gene: TRBV6-5; j_gene: TRBJ1-5; CDR3aa: CASSWTGGSQPQHF
v_gene: TRBV30; j_gene: TRBJ2-1; CDR3aa: CAWSQGQLNNEQFF
v_gene: TRBV10-2; j_gene: TRBJ1-5; CDR3aa: CASSSQGGQPQHF
v_gene: TRBV2; j_gene: TRBJ2-1; CDR3aa: CASSRTSGSVIREQFF
v_gene: TRBV4-1; j_gene: TRBJ2-4; CDR3aa: CASSQGYSGVPTQYF
v_gene: TRBV10-3; j_gene: TRBJ1-3; CDR3aa: CAISESGQTGNTIYF
v_gene: TRBV27; j_gene: TRBJ2-2; CDR3aa: CASSLFSSGSANTGELFF
v_gene: TRBV7-9; j_gene: TRBJ2-2; CDR3aa: CASSRVAGATGELFF